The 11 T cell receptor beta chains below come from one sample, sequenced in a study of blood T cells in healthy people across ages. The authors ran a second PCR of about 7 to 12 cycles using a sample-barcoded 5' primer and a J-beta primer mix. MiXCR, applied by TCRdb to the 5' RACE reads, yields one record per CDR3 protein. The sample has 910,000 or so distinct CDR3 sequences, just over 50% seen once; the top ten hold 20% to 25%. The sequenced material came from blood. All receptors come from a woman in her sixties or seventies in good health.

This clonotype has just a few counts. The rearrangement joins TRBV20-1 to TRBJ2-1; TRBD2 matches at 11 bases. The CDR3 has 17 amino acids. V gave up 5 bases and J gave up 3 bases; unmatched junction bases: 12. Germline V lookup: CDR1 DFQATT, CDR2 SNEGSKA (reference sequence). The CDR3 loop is CSAGRLLAGVLYNEQFF. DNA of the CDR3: TGCAGTGCTGGACGACTACTAGCGGGAGTACTCTACAATGAGCAGTTCTTC.

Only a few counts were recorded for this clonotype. Here the CDR3 DNA reads TGTGCCAGCAGCGGTCAGGGGTTTGGGGCCAACGTCCTGACTTTC. It codes for CASSGQGFGANVLTF. The rearrangement joins TRBV6-6 to TRBJ2-6; D might be TRBD1 (6 bases). CDR1 and CDR2 (germline): MNHNY, SVGAGI (reference sequence). V lost 6 bases and J lost 3, with 12 bases in between. The CDR3 covers 15 residues.

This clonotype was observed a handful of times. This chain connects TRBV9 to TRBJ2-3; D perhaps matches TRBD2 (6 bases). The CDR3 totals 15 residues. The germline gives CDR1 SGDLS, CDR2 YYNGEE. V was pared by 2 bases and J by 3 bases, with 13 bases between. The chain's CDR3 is CASSVSGLGTDTQYF. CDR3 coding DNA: TGTGCCAGCAGCGTTAGCGGCTTGGGTACAGATACGCAGTATTTT.

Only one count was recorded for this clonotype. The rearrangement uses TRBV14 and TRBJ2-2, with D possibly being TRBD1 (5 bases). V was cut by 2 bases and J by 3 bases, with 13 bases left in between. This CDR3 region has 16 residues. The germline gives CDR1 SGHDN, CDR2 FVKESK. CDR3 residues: CASSQSISRDTGELFF. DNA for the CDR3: TGTGCCAGCAGCCAATCGATATCCAGGGACACCGGGGAGCTGTTTTTT.

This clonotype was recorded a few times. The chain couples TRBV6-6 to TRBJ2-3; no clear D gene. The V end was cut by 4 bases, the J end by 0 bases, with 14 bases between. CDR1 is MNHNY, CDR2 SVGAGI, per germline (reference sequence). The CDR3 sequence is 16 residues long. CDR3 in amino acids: CASSSPEGGSTDTQYF. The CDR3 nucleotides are TGTGCCAGCAGTTCCCCGGAAGGTGGAAGCACAGATACGCAGTATTTT.

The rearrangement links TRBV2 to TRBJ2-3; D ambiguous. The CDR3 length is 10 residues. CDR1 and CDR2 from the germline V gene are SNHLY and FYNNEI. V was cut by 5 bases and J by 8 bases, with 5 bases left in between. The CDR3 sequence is CASSTGTQYF. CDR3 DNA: TGTGCCAGCAGTACGGGTACGCAGTATTTT.

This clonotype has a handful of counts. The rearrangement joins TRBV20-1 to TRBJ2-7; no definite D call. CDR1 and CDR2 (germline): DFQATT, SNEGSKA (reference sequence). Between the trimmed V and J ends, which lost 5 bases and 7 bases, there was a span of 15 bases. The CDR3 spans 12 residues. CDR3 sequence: CSAGRSRLEQYF. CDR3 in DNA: TGCAGTGCTGGCCGGAGTAGGCTAGAGCAGTACTTC.

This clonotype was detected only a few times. The CDR3 spells CASSFGIGANSNQPQHF. CDR3 nucleotide sequence: TGTGCCAGCAGTTTCGGGATCGGGGCGAATAGCAATCAGCCCCAGCATTTT. The rearrangement joins TRBV12-3 or TRBV12-4 to TRBJ1-5; the D gene is possibly TRBD1 (5 bases). Deletions cut 3 bases from V and 0 bases from J, with 15 bases between. The CDR3 extends over 17 amino acids.

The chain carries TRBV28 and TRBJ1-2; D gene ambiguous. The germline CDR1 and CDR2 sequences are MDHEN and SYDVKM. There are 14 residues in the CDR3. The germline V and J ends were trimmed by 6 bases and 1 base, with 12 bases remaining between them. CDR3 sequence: CASSPPLVNYGYTF. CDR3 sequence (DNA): TGTGCCAGCAGCCCCCCCCTGGTTAACTATGGCTACACCTTC.

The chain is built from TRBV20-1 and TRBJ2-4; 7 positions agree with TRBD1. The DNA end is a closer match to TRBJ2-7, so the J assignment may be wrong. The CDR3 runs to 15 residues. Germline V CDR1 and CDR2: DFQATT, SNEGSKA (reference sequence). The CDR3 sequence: CSARDSRTGTYEQYF. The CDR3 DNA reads TGCAGTGCTAGAGATTCGCGGACAGGCACCTACGAGCAGTACTTC.

CDR3 bases: TGTGCCGTTGGCGCTAGACCGGCAGATACGCAGTATTTT. This encodes CAVGARPADTQYF. The rearrangement uses TRBV10-3 and TRBJ2-3; D ambiguous. Between the trimmed V and J ends, which lost 11 bases and 4 bases, there was a span of 16 bases. The germline V gene has CDR1 ENHRY and CDR2 SYGVKD. This CDR3 is built from 13 residues.